The present T cell receptor beta chain was sequenced within a study of T cell responses to AZD1222 COVID-19 vaccine. Study-wide results and limits: It was only 6 or 7 AZD1222 recipients who were seropositive at baseline.

Trimming took 6 bases from V and 0 from J; bases not matched to a gene: 10. Germline loops: CDR1 KGHSH, CDR2 LQKENI. The CDR3 contains 18 residues. Generated by immunoSEQ multiplex PCR, the TCRdb table keeps only in-frame clones and is missing some. The repertoire includes approximately 70,000 clones, approximately 90% of them detected once, and around 4.8% sits in the top ten. Notes on this clone: Antigen: not known.

This clonotype was sampled from an adult who received the MenACWY meningococcal vaccine as a control. The gene calls are TRBV18 and TRBJ2-1; TRBD2 matches at 11 bases. The sequenced sample was peripheral blood, obtained 28 days after the second dose of the MenACWY control vaccine. As DNA, the CDR3 is TGTGCCAGCTCCCCCGGGACTAGCGGTCTTGGCTCCTACAATGAGCAGTTCTTC. Encoded protein: CASSPGTSGLGSYNEQFF.